The clone carrying this TCR beta chain was recorded many times. The sample belongs to a study of T-cell memory formation after mild COVID-19. TCRdb passed the 5' RACE reads through MiXCR, listing each CDR3 protein once. This table holds roughly 130,000 distinct CDR3 sequences, approximately 5.9% found once. Trimming cost V 4 bases and J 4 bases; bases outside gene matches: 7. The CDR3 totals 15 residues. Germline V CDR1 and CDR2: SGHRS, YFSETQ. The receptor was derived from an adult woman who had mild COVID-19 (a few samples of this study predate the infection). Cell type and time point are not known. This sequence joins TRBV5-1 and TRBJ1-5, with 8 nucleotides matching TRBD1. Source material: PBMCs or a T cell subset sorted from them (not recorded which). The CDR3 coding sequence is TGCGCCAGCAGCCTGGGGACAGGCCCTAATCAGCCCCAGCATTTT. Amino acid sequence: CASSLGTGPNQPQHF.